Here is one TCR beta chain with its context. Antigen unknown. Measured with immunoSEQ multiplex PCR; TCRdb has only the in-frame clones, and not every one. Of fewer than 55,000 clones listed, 57% are singletons. This entry comes from a study of cytotoxic CD8 clonotypes in ibrutinib-treated CLL. Study-wide results and limits: Sampling time points were not equivalent between sustained-remission and progressing patients. The public clonotypes identified were infrequent and showed contraction or stability on treatment.

Germline V gene data show CDR1 as SGDLS and CDR2 as YYNGEE. The V end was cut by 1 base, the J end by 0 bases, with 8 bases between. CDR3 length equals 15 residues. The sample was PBMCs, taken after 24 months of ibrutinib treatment. The chain joins TRBV9 to TRBJ2-1; D gene unclear. The receptor was derived from a human donor with chronic lymphocytic leukemia. Here the CDR3 reads CASSVLAFSYNEQFF. The CDR3 DNA reads TGTGCCAGCAGCGTATTGGCGTTCTCCTACAATGAGCAGTTCTTC.